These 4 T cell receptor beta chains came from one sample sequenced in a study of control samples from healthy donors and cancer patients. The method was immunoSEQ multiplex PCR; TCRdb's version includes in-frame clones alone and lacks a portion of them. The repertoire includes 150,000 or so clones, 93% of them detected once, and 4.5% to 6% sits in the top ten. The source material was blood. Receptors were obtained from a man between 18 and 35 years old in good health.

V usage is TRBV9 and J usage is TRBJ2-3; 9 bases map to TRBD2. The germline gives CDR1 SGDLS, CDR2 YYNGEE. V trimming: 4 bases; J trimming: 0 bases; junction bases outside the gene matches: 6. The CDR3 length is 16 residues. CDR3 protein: CASSKTSGLSTDTQYF. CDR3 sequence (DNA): TGTGCCAGCAGCAAGACTAGCGGACTAAGCACAGATACGCAGTATTTT.

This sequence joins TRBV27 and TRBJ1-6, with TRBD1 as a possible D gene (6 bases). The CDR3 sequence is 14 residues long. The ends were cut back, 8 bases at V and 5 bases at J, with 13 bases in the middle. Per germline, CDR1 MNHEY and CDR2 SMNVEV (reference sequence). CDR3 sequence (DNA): TGTGCCAGCGGGTCTTGGGGGCATAATTCACCCCTCCACTTT. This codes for CASGSWGHNSPLHF.

The CDR3 sequence is CASGKGTQYF. The CDR3, as DNA: TGTGCCAGCGGAAAAGGGACCCAGTACTTC. V usage is TRBV12-3 or TRBV12-4 and J usage is TRBJ2-5, with D uncertain. The CDR3 totals 10 residues. Trimming shortened V by 8 bases and J by 7 bases, and 8 bases separated the two germline ends.

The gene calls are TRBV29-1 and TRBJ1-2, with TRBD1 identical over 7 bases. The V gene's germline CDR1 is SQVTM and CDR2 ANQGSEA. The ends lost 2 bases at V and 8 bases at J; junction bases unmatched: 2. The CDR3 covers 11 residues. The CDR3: CSVEQGEGYTF. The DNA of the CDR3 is TGCAGCGTTGAACAGGGGGAGGGCTACACCTTC.